This T cell receptor beta chain was identified in a study of blood T cell repertoires in COVID-19. Study background: Samples came from the United States, Italy and Spain, spanning acute and convalescent COVID-19.

Sequenced by immunoSEQ multiplex PCR; TCRdb stores in-frame clones only, minus some. The sample carries about 72,000 clones, 85% to 90% recorded once. The length of the CDR3 is 15 residues. Germline V gene data show CDR1 as SGHRS and CDR2 as YFSETQ. With V trimmed by 4 bases and J by 6 bases, 11 bases remained unmatched. Sequencing input: peripheral blood. The gene calls are TRBV5-1 and TRBJ2-3, with 7 nucleotides matching TRBD1. This TCR came from a man between 65 and 85 years old with active or convalescent COVID-19. For the CDR3, the DNA is TGCGCCAGCAGCGGGTCGGGACAGAGCGTGGATACGCAGTATTTT. It yields the protein CASSGSGQSVDTQYF.